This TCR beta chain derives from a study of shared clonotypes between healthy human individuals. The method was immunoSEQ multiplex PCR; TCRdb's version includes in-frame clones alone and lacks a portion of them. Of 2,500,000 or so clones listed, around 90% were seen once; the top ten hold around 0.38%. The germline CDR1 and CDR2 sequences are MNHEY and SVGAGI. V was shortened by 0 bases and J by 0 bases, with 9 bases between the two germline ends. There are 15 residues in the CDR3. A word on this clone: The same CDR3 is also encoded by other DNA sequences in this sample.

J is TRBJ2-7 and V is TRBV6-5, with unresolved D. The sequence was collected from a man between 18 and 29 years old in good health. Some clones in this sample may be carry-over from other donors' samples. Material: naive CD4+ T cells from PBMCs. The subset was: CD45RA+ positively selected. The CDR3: CASSYSSAYSYEQYF. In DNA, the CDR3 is TGTGCCAGCAGTTACTCCTCCGCATACTCCTACGAGCAGTACTTC.